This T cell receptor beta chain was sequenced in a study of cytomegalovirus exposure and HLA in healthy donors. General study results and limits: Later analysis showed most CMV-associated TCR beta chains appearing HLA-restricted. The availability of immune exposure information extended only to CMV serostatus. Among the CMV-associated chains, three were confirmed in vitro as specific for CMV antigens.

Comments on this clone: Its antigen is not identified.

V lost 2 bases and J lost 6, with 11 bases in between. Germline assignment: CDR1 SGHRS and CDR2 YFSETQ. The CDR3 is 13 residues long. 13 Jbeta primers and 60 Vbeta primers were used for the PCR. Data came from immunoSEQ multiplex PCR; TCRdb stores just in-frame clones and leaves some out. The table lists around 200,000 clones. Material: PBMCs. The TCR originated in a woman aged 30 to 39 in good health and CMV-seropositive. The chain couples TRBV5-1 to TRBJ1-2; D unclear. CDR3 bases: TGCGCCAGCAGCTTAACCGGGAGGGATGGCTACACCTTC. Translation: CASSLTGRDGYTF.